Sequencing of this T cell receptor beta chain was carried out in a study of T-cell reconstitution after alpha-beta-depleted transplantation in children. Library preparation (for TCRbeta) was performed with unique molecular identifiers. TCRdb itself ran the PCR reads through MiXCR, one entry per CDR3 protein. The sample shows about 600,000 distinct CDR3 sequences, over 9.5% of them seen only once. The CDR3 runs to 14 residues. Germline V CDR1 and CDR2: SGDLS, YYNGEE. The V end lost 4 bases, the J end lost 7 bases, and 15 bases lay between the germline ends. The sample in question was PBMCs from the stem cell graft donor, obtained from the stem cell graft. The chain links TRBV9 to TRBJ2-1; D ambiguous. The receptor was derived from a human donor who donated a stem cell graft to a child with acute myeloid leukemia. The chain's CDR3 is CASSPAPLGNEQFF. CDR3 DNA: TGTGCCAGCAGCCCCGCCCCGCTTGGGAATGAGCAGTTCTTC.